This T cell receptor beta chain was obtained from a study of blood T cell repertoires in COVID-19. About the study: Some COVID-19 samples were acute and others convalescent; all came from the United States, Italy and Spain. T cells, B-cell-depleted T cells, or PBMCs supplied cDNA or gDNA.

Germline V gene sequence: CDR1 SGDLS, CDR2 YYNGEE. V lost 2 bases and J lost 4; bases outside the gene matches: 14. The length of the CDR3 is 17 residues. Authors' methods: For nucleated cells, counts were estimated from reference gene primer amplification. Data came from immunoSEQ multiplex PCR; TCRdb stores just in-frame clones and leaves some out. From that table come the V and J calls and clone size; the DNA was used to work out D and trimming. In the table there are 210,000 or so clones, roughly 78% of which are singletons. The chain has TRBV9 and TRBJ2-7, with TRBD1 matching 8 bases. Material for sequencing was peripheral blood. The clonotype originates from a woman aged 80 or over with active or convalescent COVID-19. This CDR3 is CASSVEPGTGNFYEQYF. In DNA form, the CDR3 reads TGTGCCAGCAGCGTTGAACCCGGGACAGGAAATTTTTACGAGCAGTACTTC.